The next 4 T cell receptor beta chains were all read from a single sample in a study of shared clonotypes between healthy human individuals. Some clones are missing from TCRdb's copy, which holds only in-frame ones; the method was immunoSEQ multiplex PCR. This repertoire shows some 450,000 clones, 60% to 80% found once; its top ten account for about 12%. The sequenced material came from PBMCs. The receptors come from a middle-aged woman in good health. Some clones in this sample may be carry-over from other donors' samples.

This clone was seen just once. The chain uses TRBV7-9 and TRBJ2-3; TRBD2 aligns across 8 bases. The CDR3 extends over 14 amino acids. V lost 5 bases, J lost 2 bases, and 3 bases stayed unmatched. From germline, CDR1 is SEHNR and CDR2 FQNEAQ (reference sequence). CDR3 nucleotides: TGTGCCAGCAGCCAGCGGGAGTACACAGATACGCAGTATTTT. As protein: CASSQREYTDTQYF.

In its sample, this clone was seen once. Only one base separates this from a far larger clonotype, so it likely reflects a read error. At the DNA level, this CDR3 is encoded by other sequences in the same sample as well. This chain connects TRBV2 to TRBJ1-5; TRBD1 is a possible D gene (6 bases). Germline loops: CDR1 SNHLY, CDR2 FYNNEI. The CDR3 is made up of 15 amino acids. Here the CDR3 reads CASSEARGAGQPQHF. CDR3 bases: TGCGCCAGCAGTGAAGCGCGGGGGGCGGGTCAGCCCCAGCATTTT. The complete variable domain, with remaining parts taken from reference TRBV2 and TRBJ1-5, reads EPEVTQTPSHQVTQMGQEVILRCVPISNHLYFYWYRQILGQKVEFLVSFYNNEISEKSEIFDDQFSVERPDGSNFTLKIRSTKLEDSAMYFCASSEARGAGQPQHFGDGTRLSIL.

This clone was detected only a few times. One base away lies a much larger clone, so this may be a sequencing read error. This chain connects TRBV4-3 to TRBJ1-1, with a possible D match to TRBD1 (5 bases). Germline assignment: CDR1 LGHNA and CDR2 YSLEER. V was cut by 0 bases and J by 4 bases, with 12 bases left in between. The CDR3 is 15 residues long. The CDR3 sequence is CASSQDSRAGTEAFF. As DNA, the CDR3 is TGCGCCAGCAGCCAAGATAGCAGGGCAGGCACTGAAGCTTTCTTT.

This clone came up a few times. The chain uses TRBV6-1 and TRBJ1-5; D might be TRBD1 (6 bases). V lost 5 bases, J lost 3 bases, and 14 bases lay in between. From germline, CDR1 is MNHNS and CDR2 SASEGT. The CDR3 is 15 residues long. The CDR3 region has the DNA TGTGCCAGCAGTACCCGAGGACAGCCCAATCAGCCCCAGCATTTT. Protein product: CASSTRGQPNQPQHF.